Listed here are 27 T cell receptor beta chains from one sample, sequenced in a study of cytomegalovirus exposure and HLA in healthy donors (TCRdb year 2017). Libraries were constructed by the immunoSEQ multiplex PCR assay. The multiplex PCR relied on a mix of 60 forward primers for TCR Vbeta segments and 13 reverse primers for TCR Jbeta segments. TCRdb retrieved this table from immuneACCESS and kept in-frame rearrangements only. Not all clones are present; in checked studies, unresolved V genes account for under half, and no reason is known for the remainder. The table for this sample lists about 160,000 clones; roughly 80% of them were counted only once. More than 9.5% of the sample lies in the top ten. The sequenced sample consisted of PBMCs. The receptors stem from a young man in good health and CMV-seropositive.

V is TRBV18 and J is TRBJ2-5; D remains unclear. Trimming stripped 0 bases from V and 4 bases from J, with 9 bases between. The length of the CDR3 is 14 residues. From germline, CDR1 is KGHSH and CDR2 LQKENI. For the CDR3, the DNA is TGTGCCAGCTCACCACCAATTAGTGGAGAGACCCAGTACTTC. Its translation is CASSPPISGETQYF.

The sample holds a few counts of this clone. The rearrangement links TRBV29-1 to TRBJ2-1; D not resolved. V was clipped by 5 bases and J by 10 bases, with 12 bases between them. The CDR3 contains 11 residues. In germline, CDR1 is SQVTM, CDR2 ANQGSEA. For the CDR3, the DNA is TGCAGCGTTCCGGCAGTCGGGGAGCAGTTCTTC. Translated, it gives CSVPAVGEQFF.

V usage is TRBV4-2 and J usage is TRBJ2-5, with 15 bases matching TRBD2. This CDR3 is built from 18 residues. Germline CDR1 reads LGHNA; CDR2 reads YNFKEQ. V shed 5 bases, J shed 5 bases, and the junction held 12 bases outside the gene matches. The CDR3 loop reads CASSSPGTSGRPGETQYF. The CDR3 DNA reads as TGTGCCAGCAGCTCTCCCGGGACTAGCGGGAGGCCGGGGGAGACCCAGTACTTC.

The chain employs TRBV11-2 and TRBJ2-5; TRBD1 might be the D (6 bases). Trimming cost V 1 base and J 5 bases, with 14 bases left between them. The CDR3 length is 15 residues. The germline CDR1 and CDR2 sequences are SGHAT and FQNNGV. CDR3 region: CASSLVVIQGETQYF. The CDR3 DNA reads as TGTGCCAGCAGCTTAGTAGTAATTCAGGGGGAGACCCAGTACTTC. Full variable domain (outside the CDR3, taken from reference TRBV11-2 and TRBJ2-5): EAGVAQSPRYKIIEKRQSVAFWCNPISGHATLYWYQQILGQGPKLLIQFQNNGVVDDSQLPKDRFSAERLKGVDSTLKIQPAKLEDSAVYLCASSLVVIQGETQYFGPGTRLLVL.

V usage is TRBV5-6 and J usage is TRBJ1-2; 8 bases match TRBD1. The CDR3 extends over 16 amino acids. The germline V gene has CDR1 SGHDT and CDR2 YYEEEE. J was trimmed by 5 bases and V by 2 bases; bases with no gene match: 11. The CDR3 sequence is CASSFEPQGGGYGYTF. The CDR3, as DNA: TGTGCCAGCAGCTTCGAACCACAGGGGGGAGGATATGGCTACACCTTC. The full variable domain, completed using reference TRBV5-6 and TRBJ1-2, is DAGVTQSPTHLIKTRGQQVTLRCSPKSGHDTVSWYQQALGQGPQFIFQYYEEEERQRGNFPDRFSGHQFPNYSSELNVNALLLGDSALYLCASSFEPQGGGYGYTFGSGTRLTVV.

The chain has TRBV11-3 and TRBJ2-1, with 8 positions matching TRBD1. The CDR3 spans 17 residues. Germline CDR1 and CDR2: SGHNT and YENEEA. Losses at the gene ends were 5 bases for V and 0 bases for J; bases not matched to a gene: 9. The CDR3 nucleotides are TGTGCCAGCAGCCCGGGAACAGGGGGAAGCTCCTACAATGAGCAGTTCTTC. Its protein product is CASSPGTGGSSYNEQFF.

The gene calls are TRBV5-4 and TRBJ1-2, with 8 nucleotides matching TRBD1. V lost 4 bases, J lost 4 bases, and 6 bases stayed unmatched. CDR3 length: 14 amino acids. Germline V gene lookup returns CDR1 SGHNT and CDR2 YYREEE (reference sequence). The CDR3 nucleotides read TGTGCCAGCAGCCCGCGGACAGGGTTCTATGGCTACACCTTC. As protein: CASSPRTGFYGYTF. Full variable domain (missing parts from reference TRBV5-4 and TRBJ1-2): ETGVTQSPTHLIKTRGQQVTLRCSSQSGHNTVSWYQQALGQGPQFIFQYYREEENGRGNFPPRFSGLQFPNYSSELNVNALELDDSALYLCASSPRTGFYGYTFGSGTRLTVV.

The chain employs TRBV27 and TRBJ2-7; D call uncertain. The CDR3 is 15 residues long. Trimming took off 1 base at V and 3 bases at J, with 13 bases between the two ends. Germline CDR1 reads MNHEY; CDR2 reads SMNVEV (reference sequence). CDR3 DNA: TGTGCCAGCAGTTTATACTTCGGAGCCGGCTACGAGCAGTACTTC. This translates into CASSLYFGAGYEQYF.

The chain links TRBV10-3 to TRBJ1-6; 8 nucleotides line up with TRBD1. Losses at the gene ends were 6 bases for V and 0 bases for J; bases not matched to a gene: 4. From germline, CDR1 is ENHRY and CDR2 SYGVKD. The length of the CDR3 is 16 residues. CDR3 DNA sequence: TGTGCCATCAGCGGACAGGGACCCTCCTATAATTCACCCCTCCACTTT. The encoded protein is CAISGQGPSYNSPLHF.

This sequence joins TRBV19 and TRBJ2-5; weak D call: TRBD1 (6 bases). The CDR3 has 15 amino acids. The germline CDR1 and CDR2 sequences are LNHDA and SQIVND (reference sequence). The V gene lost 7 bases and the J gene lost 0 bases, with 15 bases spanning the gap. Here the CDR3 reads CASKGQGPYQETQYF. The CDR3 nucleotides read TGTGCCAGTAAGGGCCAGGGGCCCTACCAAGAGACCCAGTACTTC. Based on the CDR3 plus reference TRBV19 and TRBJ2-5, the full variable domain is DGGITQSPKYLFRKEGQNVTLSCEQNLNHDAMYWYRQDPGQGLRLIYYSQIVNDFQKGDIAEGYSVSREKKESFPLTVTSAQKNPTAFYLCASKGQGPYQETQYFGPGTRLLVL.

The CDR3 sequence is CASSLSSGFYEQYF. The CDR3 nucleotides are TGTGCCAGCAGCTTGTCTAGCGGGTTCTACGAGCAGTACTTC. The gene calls are TRBV7-9 and TRBJ2-7; 8 nucleotides agree with TRBD2. The CDR3 loop spans 14 amino acids. Trimming cost V 3 bases and J 3 bases; bases outside gene matches: 4. The germline CDR1 and CDR2 sequences are SEHNR and FQNEAQ (reference sequence).

The CDR3 loop is CAWRRQGSLPEAFF. CDR3 coding DNA: TGTGCCTGGAGGAGACAGGGAAGCCTACCTGAAGCTTTCTTT. The chain couples TRBV30 to TRBJ1-1; 7 nucleotides agree with TRBD1. The V gene's germline CDR1 is GTSNPN and CDR2 SVGIG (reference sequence). CDR3 length equals 14 residues. Trimming cost V 3 bases and J 6 bases; bases outside gene matches: 10. The full variable domain, in which reference TRBV30 and TRBJ1-1 provide the parts outside the CDR3, is SQTIHQWPATLVQPVGSPLSLECTVEGTSNPNLYWYRQAAGRGLQLLFYSVGIGQISSEVPQNLSASRPQDRQFILSSKKLLLSDSGFYLCAWRRQGSLPEAFFGQGTRLTVV.

V is TRBV6-5 and J is TRBJ1-3, with D maybe TRBD1 (5 bases). CDR3 length equals 15 residues. Germline assignment: CDR1 MNHEY and CDR2 SVGAGI. Trimming left V 5 bases short and J 0 bases short, with 11 bases between. CDR3 nucleotide sequence: TGTGCCAGCAGTCGGGACTATAGCTCTGGAAACACCATATATTTT. This translates into CASSRDYSSGNTIYF.

This clone was observed a few times. J is TRBJ1-2 and V is TRBV9; D not certain. The CDR3 loop spans 11 amino acids. Germline CDR1 is SGDLS and CDR2 is YYNGEE. Trimming took off 7 bases at V and 9 bases at J, with 13 bases between the two ends. Written as DNA, the CDR3 is TGTGCCAGCGGTATAGGGAGGAGCTACACCTTC. It encodes CASGIGRSYTF.

The rearrangement uses TRBV30 and TRBJ2-3, with TRBD2 matching 9 bases. This CDR3 spans 16 amino acids. Germline V CDR1 and CDR2: GTSNPN, SVGIG (reference sequence). V gave up 3 bases and J gave up 6 bases; unmatched junction bases: 13. The CDR3 sequence: CAWRRSRGGARDTQYF. CDR3 sequence (DNA): TGTGCCTGGAGAAGATCGCGGGGGGGGGCGAGGGATACGCAGTATTTT.

The chain recombines TRBV7-2 with TRBJ1-1; weak D call: TRBD1 (5 bases). The CDR3 totals 16 residues. Trimming removed 1 base from V and 1 base from J, with 13 bases in between. The germline CDR1 and CDR2 sequences are SGHTA and FQGNSA. This CDR3 is CASSLEGARRNTEAFF. The CDR3 DNA sequence: TGTGCCAGCAGCTTAGAAGGGGCGAGGAGGAACACTGAAGCTTTCTTT.

This chain joins TRBV29-1 and TRBJ2-7; tentative D call: TRBD1 (5 bases). V was pared by 7 bases and J by 0 bases, with 13 bases between. The CDR3 totals 13 residues. CDR1 and CDR2 from the germline V gene are SQVTM and ANQGSEA. CDR3 loop: CSARGGISYEQYF. The DNA for the CDR3 is TGCAGCGCTAGGGGCGGAATCTCCTACGAGCAGTACTTC.

This chain uses TRBV18 with TRBJ2-2; TRBD2 matches at 7 bases. The J segment lost 6 bases and the V segment lost 6 bases, leaving 4 bases of the junction unmatched. The germline V gene encodes CDR1 KGHSH and CDR2 LQKENI. This CDR3 has 13 amino acids. CDR3 nucleotide sequence: TGTGCCAGCTCCAGCGGGACCCCCGGGGAGCTGTTTTTT. Translated: CASSSGTPGELFF. The full variable domain, completed using reference TRBV18 and TRBJ2-2, is NAGVMQNPRHLVRRRGQEARLRCSPMKGHSHVYWYRQLPEEGLKFMVYLQKENIIDESGMPKERFSAEFPKEGPSILRIQQVVRGDSAAYFCASSSGTPGELFFGEGSRLTVL.

This clone was found a few times. This rearrangement joins TRBV5-6 to TRBJ1-6; no reliable D call. Germline values: CDR1 SGHDT, CDR2 YYEEEE. This CDR3 is 14 amino acids long. Trimming stripped 0 bases from V and 4 bases from J, with 5 bases between. The CDR3 region is CASSLGQYNSPLHF. Here the CDR3 DNA reads TGTGCCAGCAGCTTGGGGCAGTATAATTCACCCCTCCACTTT.

With respect to this clone: At one end the junction does not follow the germline gene, possibly because of a read error. The rearrangement joins TRBV5-4 to TRBJ2-3; D gene ambiguous. This CDR3 region has 12 residues. Germline CDR1 is SGHNT and CDR2 is YYREEE (reference sequence). The CDR3 DNA sequence: TGTGCCAGCAGCTTGGCCGCAGATATGCAGTATTTT. Its protein product is CASSLAADMQYF.

This clone showed up just once. V usage is TRBV14 and J usage is TRBJ2-3, with D possibly TRBD2 on 5 matching bases. The CDR3 runs 16 residues. Trimming pared 1 base from V and 1 base from J, leaving 12 bases between. The germline CDR1 and CDR2 sequences are SGHDN and FVKESK. The CDR3 bases are TGTGCCAGCAGCCAAGTGGAGGACGGTGGCACAGATACGCAGTATTTT. Translating it yields CASSQVEDGGTDTQYF.

This clone ranks as medium-sized (0.01 to 0.1%). The chain joins TRBV25-1 to TRBJ1-4; weak D call: TRBD1 (6 bases). Germline V gene data show CDR1 as MGHDK and CDR2 as SYGVNS. Trimming cost V 4 bases and J 4 bases, with 13 bases left between them. The CDR3 has 15 amino acids. The CDR3 reads CASSVPGQHNEKLFF. The CDR3 DNA sequence: TGTGCCAGCAGTGTACCGGGACAACATAATGAAAAACTGTTTTTT.

This chain joins TRBV11-1 and TRBJ1-1, with D perhaps TRBD1 (6 bases). Germline CDR1 is SGHAT and CDR2 is FQDESV (reference sequence). This CDR3 contains 17 residues. The germline V and J ends were trimmed by 3 bases and 2 bases, with 19 bases remaining between them. The CDR3 region has the DNA TGTGCCAGCAGCTTCGGACAGTATCCGCACCAAAACACTGAAGCTTTCTTT. Its translation: CASSFGQYPHQNTEAFF.

The rearrangement joins TRBV11-3 to TRBJ2-3, with 8 bases fitting TRBD2. This CDR3 region has 14 residues. V shed 3 bases and J 4 bases; nucleotides not matched to a gene: 3. The germline V gene encodes CDR1 SGHNT and CDR2 YENEEA. The CDR3 region has the DNA TGTGCCAGCAGCTTGCGGGAGGTCCCAGATACGCAGTATTTT. It encodes CASSLREVPDTQYF.

The rearrangement links TRBV10-3 to TRBJ1-5; D is undetermined. Germline V gene data show CDR1 as ENHRY and CDR2 as SYGVKD. The CDR3 totals 15 residues. Trimming shortened V by 2 bases and J by 2 bases, and 10 bases separated the two germline ends. In nucleotides, the CDR3 is TGTGCCATCAGTGAGAATGGCCAGGGCAATCAGCCCCAGCATTTT. Protein: CAISENGQGNQPQHF.

This chain uses TRBV7-9 with TRBJ2-7, with TRBD2 as a possible D gene (6 bases). V gave up 4 bases and J gave up 11 bases, with 15 bases separating them. The CDR3 is 12 amino acids. Germline CDR1 and CDR2: SEHNR and FQNEAQ (reference sequence). In DNA form, the CDR3 reads TGTGCCAGCAGCTCCTCTCTGGGACTCAAGTACTTC. This sequence encodes CASSSSLGLKYF.

This chain uses TRBV5-5 with TRBJ1-3; the D gene is possibly TRBD1 (5 bases). Trimming shortened V by 2 bases and J by 4 bases, and 13 bases separated the two germline ends. This CDR3 contains 15 residues. Germline CDR1 and CDR2: SGHKS and YYEKEE (reference sequence). The CDR3 sequence: CASSFDQGSGNTIYF. CDR3 coding DNA: TGTGCCAGCAGCTTTGATCAGGGTAGCGGAAACACCATATATTTT.